This TCR beta chain was observed in a study of cytomegalovirus exposure and HLA in healthy donors. In the PCR, 60 Vbeta and 13 Jbeta primers were used. Assay used: immunoSEQ multiplex PCR; TCRdb lists only in-frame clones, some missing. This table holds about 140,000 clones, about 80% found once. The CDR3 has 16 amino acids. V was shortened by 1 base and J by 2 bases, with 11 bases between the two germline ends. Per the germline V gene, CDR1 is SGHDN and CDR2 is FVKESK. This rearrangement joins TRBV14 to TRBJ2-2; the D is unclear. The TCR originated in an older woman in good health and CMV-seropositive. Sequences were obtained from PBMCs. The CDR3 DNA sequence: TGTGCCAGCAGCCAAGGACTGTCACGAAACACCGGGGAGCTGTTTTTT. Amino acid sequence: CASSQGLSRNTGELFF.